These 32 T cell receptor beta chains were sequenced from one sample in a study of blood T cell repertoires in COVID-19. The table came from immunoSEQ multiplex PCR; TCRdb's copy has only in-frame clones and leaves some out. The sample records approximately 490,000 clones, roughly 87% being singletons. Specimen: PBMCs or T cells enriched from blood (not recorded which). Receptors originate from a woman younger than 30 who had recovered from COVID-19.

This clone was recorded once. V is TRBV28 and J is TRBJ2-1; D might be TRBD2 (6 bases). The germline V gene has CDR1 MDHEN and CDR2 SYDVKM. The CDR3 totals 16 residues. The germline V and J ends were trimmed by 6 bases and 4 bases, with 19 bases remaining between them. The CDR3 coding sequence is TGTGCCAGCAGGGAGGGGACCGAAGGTCTTTACAATGAGCAGTTCTTC. This translates into CASREGTEGLYNEQFF.

The chain is built from TRBV6-5 and TRBJ2-7, with a possible D match to TRBD2 (6 bases). The V gene lost 8 bases and the J gene lost 7 bases, with 21 bases spanning the gap. Germline CDR1 and CDR2: MNHEY and SVGAGI. This CDR3 is 14 amino acids long. The CDR3 reads CASYRDFTRGEQYF. In DNA, the CDR3 is TGTGCCAGCTATAGGGACTTCACCAGAGGGGAGCAGTACTTC.

The chain uses TRBV5-1 and TRBJ1-2; weak D call: TRBD1 (6 bases). V was shortened by 3 bases and J by 7 bases, with 16 bases between the two germline ends. The CDR3 has 14 residues. CDR1 SGHRS and CDR2 YFSETQ come from the germline V gene. The DNA for the CDR3 is TGCGCCAGCAGCTCCGGACAGACTGACAGTGGCTACACCTTC. Its protein product is CASSSGQTDSGYTF.

V and J are TRBV9 and TRBJ2-3; 14 nucleotides agree with TRBD2. CDR3 length: 16 amino acids. The germline V gene encodes CDR1 SGDLS and CDR2 YYNGEE. V was clipped by 3 bases and J by 4 bases; unmatched bases: 4. As DNA, the CDR3 is TGTGCCAGCAGCGCAAGACTAGCGGGGGGGCCAGATACGCAGTATTTT. It specifies CASSARLAGGPDTQYF.

The rearrangement joins TRBV11-2 to TRBJ2-3; D is perhaps TRBD1 (7 bases). From germline, CDR1 is SGHAT and CDR2 FQNNGV. V was cut by 5 bases and J by 2 bases, with 17 bases left in between. This CDR3 is 16 amino acids long. CDR3 in amino acids: CASSDGGGRFTDTQYF. In DNA, the CDR3 is TGTGCCAGCAGCGACGGAGGGGGCAGGTTCACAGATACGCAGTATTTT.

The CDR3 loop reads CAWRGQGARGYTF. CDR3 in DNA: TGTGCCTGGAGGGGACAGGGGGCGAGGGGCTACACCTTC. The chain carries TRBV30 and TRBJ1-2; 12 positions match TRBD1. The J segment lost 8 bases and the V segment lost 3 bases, leaving 4 bases of the junction unmatched. CDR1 GTSNPN and CDR2 SVGIG come from the germline V gene (reference sequence). This CDR3 is 13 amino acids long.

The gene calls are TRBV28 and TRBJ2-3; TRBD1 matches 7 bases. Germline trimming cut 1 base from V and 6 bases from J; bases unmatched to any gene: 10. The CDR3 is 16 residues long. The V gene's germline CDR1 is MDHEN and CDR2 SYDVKM. CDR3 sequence: CASSLSDRANGDTQYF. As DNA, the CDR3 is TGTGCCAGCAGTTTATCTGACAGGGCGAACGGGGATACGCAGTATTTT.

CDR3 coding DNA: TGTGCCAGTAGTATAGACAGGGGTAATAATTCACCCCTCCACTTT. The encoded protein is CASSIDRGNNSPLHF. The genes are TRBV19 and TRBJ1-6; weak D call: TRBD1 (6 bases). This CDR3 is built from 15 residues. Germline V lookup: CDR1 LNHDA, CDR2 SQIVND (reference sequence). Trimming stripped 0 bases from V and 5 bases from J, with 8 bases between.

The chain is built from TRBV2 and TRBJ2-3; 7 bases align to TRBD2. Per the germline V gene, CDR1 is SNHLY and CDR2 is FYNNEI. Germline trimming cut 4 bases from V and 3 bases from J; bases unmatched to any gene: 4. This CDR3 comprises 14 residues. The CDR3 region is CASSVGGGTDTQYF. Here the CDR3 DNA reads TGTGCCAGCAGTGTAGGCGGGGGAACAGATACGCAGTATTTT. Drawing the rest from reference TRBV2 and TRBJ2-3, the complete variable domain is EPEVTQTPSHQVTQMGQEVILRCVPISNHLYFYWYRQILGQKVEFLVSFYNNEISEKSEIFDDQFSVERPDGSNFTLKIRSTKLEDSAMYFCASSVGGGTDTQYFGPGTRLTVL.

The genes are TRBV30 and TRBJ1-2; the D is unclear. CDR3 length: 12 residues. Trimming stripped 2 bases from V and 8 bases from J, with 12 bases between. The germline V gene encodes CDR1 GTSNPN and CDR2 SVGIG (reference sequence). The CDR3 loop is CAWSPALAGYTF. In nucleotides, the CDR3 is TGTGCCTGGAGTCCCGCTCTCGCGGGCTACACCTTC.

Of note for this clone: Relative to the germline gene, one junction end is altered; a read error may explain this. The V and J genes are TRBV6-1 and TRBJ2-5; 8 bases are shared with TRBD1. Germline values: CDR1 MNHNS, CDR2 SASEGT. This CDR3 is built from 13 residues. CDR3 amino acids: CASGEQGGKTQYF. DNA of the CDR3: TGTGCCAGCGGTGAACAGGGGGGAAAGACCCAGTACTTC.

This chain connects TRBV3-1 (or the pseudogene TRBV3-2) to TRBJ1-1; TRBD1 agrees at 7 bases. The J segment lost 6 bases and the V segment lost 4 bases, leaving 11 bases of the junction unmatched. CDR1 is LGHDT, CDR2 YNNKEL, per germline (reference sequence). This CDR3 spans 15 amino acids. The CDR3 DNA is TGTGCCAGCAGCCGCCGAACAGGGGTAGCTCCTGAAGCTTTCTTT. It specifies CASSRRTGVAPEAFF.

The chain links TRBV3-1 (or the pseudogene TRBV3-2) to TRBJ1-4, with D possibly being TRBD1 (5 bases). The ends were cut back, 0 bases at V and 5 bases at J, with 7 bases in the middle. Germline V gene lookup returns CDR1 LGHDT and CDR2 YNNKEL (reference sequence). CDR3 length: 14 amino acids. CDR3 nucleotide sequence: TGTGCCAGCAGCCAAGATAGGGGAAATGAAAAACTGTTTTTT. This encodes CASSQDRGNEKLFF.

This clone was counted once. J is TRBJ2-7 and V is TRBV12-3 or TRBV12-4, with a weak D call TRBD1 (6 bases). Trimming removed 6 bases from V and 7 bases from J, with 13 bases in between. This CDR3 has 12 residues. CDR3 coding DNA: TGTGCCAGCAGCCTGGGGGCACGGGAGCAGTACTTC. Translation: CASSLGAREQYF.

The V gene is TRBV10-3, the J gene TRBJ1-2; the match to TRBD1 covers 9 bases. Germline lookup yields CDR1 ENHRY and CDR2 SYGVKD. The CDR3 runs 14 residues. V lost 6 bases and J lost 8; bases outside the gene matches: 10. CDR3 nucleotides: TGTGCCATCAGCTCTTTACAGGGGGCGGAGGGCTACACCTTC. Translating it yields CAISSLQGAEGYTF.

This chain uses TRBV5-1 with TRBJ1-2; 8 bases are shared with TRBD1. The V segment lost 1 base and the J segment 7 bases; nucleotides outside the gene matches: 6. From germline, CDR1 is SGHRS and CDR2 YFSETQ. This CDR3 region has 14 residues. CDR3 sequence: CASSLTTGESGYTF. The CDR3 DNA follows: TGCGCCAGCAGCTTGACGACAGGGGAGTCTGGCTACACCTTC. Supplemented by reference TRBV5-1 and TRBJ1-2, the full variable domain reads KAGVTQTPRYLIKTRGQQVTLSCSPISGHRSVSWYQQTPGQGLQFLFEYFSETQRNKGNFPGRFSGRQFSNSRSEMNVSTLELGDSALYLCASSLTTGESGYTFGSGTRLTVV.

V and J are TRBV5-1 and TRBJ1-2, with TRBD1 matching 7 bases. CDR3 length: 15 residues. V lost 4 bases to trimming and J lost 0 bases; unmatched junction nucleotides: 6. Looked up from germline, CDR1 is SGHRS and CDR2 is YFSETQ. CDR3 sequence: CASSGGGDTNYGYTF. In DNA form, the CDR3 reads TGCGCCAGCAGCGGAGGGGGCGATACTAACTATGGCTACACCTTC.

CDR3: CASSSFGGAGETQYF. The CDR3 bases are TGTGCCAGCAGCTCTTTTGGGGGGGCCGGAGAGACCCAGTACTTC. This sequence joins TRBV7-6 and TRBJ2-5, with a tentative D call TRBD2 (7 bases). V lost 4 bases, J lost 4 bases, and 16 bases lay in between. The CDR3 is 15 residues long. Per the germline V gene, CDR1 is SGHVS and CDR2 is FNYEAQ.

The rearrangement uses TRBV2 and TRBJ1-5; tentatively, D is TRBD1 (5 bases). The V and J ends lost 7 bases and 7 bases respectively, with 14 bases between them. CDR3 length: 13 amino acids. Germline V gene data show CDR1 as SNHLY and CDR2 as FYNNEI. CDR3 DNA sequence: TGTGCCAGCAATATGGAGGGGAGCCAGCCCCAGCATTTT. This codes for CASNMEGSQPQHF.

V gene TRBV7-9 combines with J gene TRBJ2-7; the match to TRBD1 covers 7 bases. Germline-derived CDR1 and CDR2 are SEHNR and FQNEAQ (reference sequence). Trimming took 5 bases from V and 2 from J; bases not matched to a gene: 6. The CDR3 runs 14 residues. The CDR3 DNA reads TGTGCCAGCAGCACCTTGGGACAGCCCTACGAGCAGTACTTC. Translation gives CASSTLGQPYEQYF. Drawing the rest from reference TRBV7-9 and TRBJ2-7, the complete variable domain is DTGVSQNPRHKITKRGQNVTFRCDPISEHNRLYWYRQTLGQGPEFLTYFQNEAQLEKSRLLSDRFSAERPKGSFSTLEIQRTEQGDSAMYLCASSTLGQPYEQYFGPGTRLTVT.

This clone was observed once. The chain has TRBV5-4 and TRBJ2-7; TRBD2 aligns across 10 bases. Trimming took 1 base from V and 7 from J; bases not matched to a gene: 2. The CDR3 length is 13 residues. The germline V gene has CDR1 SGHNT and CDR2 YYREEE (reference sequence). The DNA of the CDR3 is TGTGCCAGCAGCTTGAGAGCGGGGGGGGAGCAGTACTTC. It encodes CASSLRAGGEQYF. The full variable domain, with the rest looked up from reference TRBV5-4 and TRBJ2-7, is ETGVTQSPTHLIKTRGQQVTLRCSSQSGHNTVSWYQQALGQGPQFIFQYYREEENGRGNFPPRFSGLQFPNYSSELNVNALELDDSALYLCASSLRAGGEQYFGPGTRLTVT.

This clone was found a few times. The chain has TRBV3-1 (or the pseudogene TRBV3-2) and TRBJ2-3; 10 nucleotides line up with TRBD2. The length of the CDR3 is 21 residues. The J segment lost 0 bases and the V segment lost 4 bases, leaving 19 bases of the junction unmatched. The V gene's germline CDR1 is LGHDT and CDR2 YNNKEL (reference sequence). For the CDR3, the DNA is TGTGCCAGCAGCCCAAATGTGCCTCTAACCGGGACTAGCGAGAGCACAGATACGCAGTATTTT. Amino acids: CASSPNVPLTGTSESTDTQYF.

J is TRBJ1-6 and V is TRBV4-1, with D possibly TRBD1 on 5 matching bases. The V end was cut by 4 bases, the J end by 4 bases, with 17 bases between. The V gene's germline CDR1 is MGHRA and CDR2 YSYEKL. The length of the CDR3 is 17 residues. The CDR3 bases are TGCGCCAGCAGCCCTGCGGGGGACCTTTTTTATAATTCACCCCTCCACTTT. Translating gives CASSPAGDLFYNSPLHF.

This clone has just a few counts. The chain recombines TRBV10-3 with TRBJ2-7, with D perhaps TRBD2 (5 bases). The V and J ends lost 10 bases and 7 bases respectively, with 17 bases between them. This CDR3 comprises 12 residues. Germline V gene sequence: CDR1 ENHRY, CDR2 SYGVKD. The chain's CDR3 is CATHMEGSEQYF. CDR3 DNA: TGTGCCACACACATGGAAGGGAGTGAGCAGTACTTC.

This clone was observed once. The V call is TRBV19, the J call TRBJ1-2, with 9 bases identical to TRBD1. Per germline, CDR1 LNHDA and CDR2 SQIVND (reference sequence). V lost 6 bases and J lost 4; bases outside the gene matches: 9. CDR3 length: 15 amino acids. The CDR3 loop reads CASRQSDRGTYGYTF. CDR3 bases: TGTGCCAGTAGGCAATCAGACAGGGGGACCTATGGCTACACCTTC.

V is TRBV28 and J is TRBJ1-4, with TRBD1 as a possible D gene (5 bases). V was trimmed by 7 bases and J by 4 bases, leaving 19 bases between them. The CDR3 has 16 residues. Germline loops: CDR1 MDHEN, CDR2 SYDVKM. The CDR3 coding sequence is TGTGCCAGCACCCCCGACCGGGGCGGGGATAATGAAAAACTGTTTTTT. Amino acids: CASTPDRGGDNEKLFF.

The rearrangement links TRBV5-1 to TRBJ2-3; D unclear. The CDR3 is 12 amino acids. Germline-derived CDR1 and CDR2 are SGHRS and YFSETQ. The V and J ends lost 4 bases and 4 bases respectively, with 7 bases between them. The CDR3 nucleotides read TGCGCCAGCAGCCTTTCAGCAGATACGCAGTATTTT. This codes for CASSLSADTQYF.

The V call is TRBV5-5, the J call TRBJ2-5; D may be TRBD2 (5 bases). CDR1 is SGHKS, CDR2 YYEKEE, per germline (reference sequence). V lost 3 bases, J lost 4 bases, and 16 bases lay in between. CDR3 length equals 15 residues. The CDR3 nucleotides are TGTGCCAGCAGCTCGCAGACTACCGTCTCAGAGACCCAGTACTTC. It specifies CASSSQTTVSETQYF.

This chain links TRBV5-4 with TRBJ1-1; D is uncertain. CDR1 is SGHNT, CDR2 YYREEE, per germline (reference sequence). The CDR3 length is 14 residues. V dropped 7 bases and J dropped 1 base, with 14 bases sitting between them. CDR3 in amino acids: CASRQYISNTEAFF. CDR3 nucleotide sequence: TGTGCCAGCCGCCAGTACATTTCGAACACTGAAGCTTTCTTT.

This chain joins TRBV11-3 and TRBJ2-1; 8 bases agree with TRBD2. V lost 5 bases, J lost 9 bases, and 15 bases stayed unmatched. The CDR3 sequence is 16 residues long. Germline loops: CDR1 SGHNT, CDR2 YENEEA. The CDR3 nucleotides are TGTGCCAGCAGCATTCTCGGGGGGGCAGGGTCTGCTGAGCAGTTCTTC. Its protein product is CASSILGGAGSAEQFF.

This rearrangement joins TRBV11-3 to TRBJ2-1; no definite D call. V was clipped by 5 bases and J by 3 bases, with 11 bases between them. The CDR3 consists of 14 residues. Germline CDR1 SGHNT, CDR2 YENEEA. CDR3 protein: CASSPDQDYNEQFF. CDR3 sequence (DNA): TGTGCCAGCAGCCCCGACCAGGACTACAATGAGCAGTTCTTC.

The rearrangement joins TRBV15 to TRBJ1-1; no definite D call. The ends were cut back, 7 bases at V and 5 bases at J, with 11 bases in the middle. Germline assignment: CDR1 LNHNV and CDR2 YYDKDF (reference sequence). The CDR3 consists of 12 residues. CDR3 sequence reads: CATTGRSTEAFF. CDR3 bases: TGTGCCACCACGGGGAGGAGTACTGAAGCTTTCTTT.